Listed below are T cell receptor beta chains from one sample, sequenced in a study of early T cells in non-severe SARS-CoV-2 infection. TCRdb independently ran MiXCR on the 5' RACE reads; one entry per CDR3 protein. Among about 64,000 distinct CDR3 sequences listed, around 13% were seen once. The source material was whole blood. These receptors originate from an adult who was a healthcare worker with PCR-confirmed SARS-CoV-2 infection or an uninfected control (not recorded which). Both conserved end residues are part of each CDR3. D genes are given only for firm matches. The size of a clone is reported for some rows only, either as once, few or many, or as a class for expanded clones.

TRBV7-9	-	many	TRBJ1-4	TGTGCCAGCAGTTCGGGACTGACTAATGAAAAACTGTTTTTT	CASSSGLTNEKLFF
TRBV29-1	-	many	TRBJ1-1	TGCAGCGCAGCCGTTCGGTCGAGCGCTGAAGCTTTCTTT	CSAAVRSSAEAFF
TRBV7-8	-	many	TRBJ2-7	TGTGCCAGCAGCTTGGACTTTTCCTCCTACGAGCAGTACTTC	CASSLDFSSYEQYF
TRBV6-6	-	many	TRBJ2-7	TGTGCCAGCACCACAACTCAGGGCACCTACGAGCAGTACTTC	CASTTTQGTYEQYF
TRBV6-5	-	many	TRBJ2-3	TGTGCCAGCAAGGCCGCAAGCACAGATACGCAGTATTTT	CASKAASTDTQYF
TRBV20-1	TRBD1	-	TRBJ2-1	TGCAGTGCGCTTGACAGGGGGTGGGGATACAATGAGCAGTTCTTC	CSALDRGWGYNEQFF
TRBV6-1	-	many	TRBJ2-7	TGTGCCAGCAGTGAAGAGATGCAGGGAAGTTTC	CASSEEMQGSF
TRBV7-3	-	-	TRBJ2-1	TGTGCCAGCAGCTTAACCCCAGGGTTGGATGAGCAGTTCTTC	CASSLTPGLDEQFF
TRBV28	-	many	TRBJ1-3	TGTGCCACCATGATTCGTACCATCTCTGGAAACACCATATATTTT	CATMIRTISGNTIYF
TRBV5-1	TRBD1	many	TRBJ2-7	TGCGCCAGCAGCTTGGGGGACAGACTGACCTACGAGCAGTACTTC	CASSLGDRLTYEQYF
TRBV7-2	-	many	TRBJ2-3	TGTGCCAGCTCCGCGGGGTCAGATACGCAGTATTTT	CASSAGSDTQYF
TRBV4-3	-	many	TRBJ1-1	TGCGCCAGCAGCCAAGATGCGCAGGGGAACACTGAAGCTTTCTTT	CASSQDAQGNTEAFF